Listed here is a single TCR beta chain. Its antigen is still unknown. No much larger clone exists at a distance of one base, and base qualities are not known. V and J are trimmed by 6 bases and 0 bases, and the gene matches miss 3 bases of the junction. CDR3 length: 15 amino acids, cysteine to phenylalanine. Of the read, only the CDR3 DNA is kept; its 45 bases are in frame from base 1. The germline V gene (reference sequence) sets CDR1 to MNHEY and CDR2 to SMNVEV. One collaborating source in Seattle enrolled patients while the patients were actively infected and followed the patients over time throughout the course of disease. Each collaborating institution followed its own protocols to collect whole blood in K2EDTA tubes. For TCRbeta analysis, collaborators shipped samples as frozen whole blood, isolated PBMCs, or DNA extracted from either of those sample types. TCRbeta CDR3 regions were amplified from genomic DNA using the immunoSEQ Assay, a bias-controlled multiplex PCR. In the authors' own workflow: Nucleated cell counts per sample were estimated from amplification of reference gene primers within the assay. To quantify the absolute abundance of each unique TCRbeta CDR3 rearrangement, sequence reads were collapsed and filtered. For each sample, productive Simpson clonality was calculated as the square root of Simpson's diversity index across productive rearrangements. The source is immuneACCESS, and TCRdb retained only in-frame sequences with V and J called. Part of the clones is not carried over; for the studies checked, unresolved V genes explain less than half of this, and the remainder is unexplained. That table gives V, J and clone size, and the DNA gave D and trimming. In this sample the table shows about 410,000 clones, 70% to 90% of which occur a single time. The top ten hold about 1.6% of the sample.

This sample stems from a study of blood T cell repertoires in COVID-19 (TCRdb year 2020). A note on the overall study: Samples from collaborators originated in the United States, Italy and Spain and spanned both the acute and convalescent phases of COVID-19. The dataset comprised deeply sampled blood TCRbeta repertoires from subjects exposed to, actively infected with, or recovered from COVID-19. The material from the prospective study consisted of cDNA or gDNA derived from T cells, B-cell-depleted T cells, or PBMCs. The sample metadata nearly always contained a de-identified subject ID, COVID-19 status, age in years and sex. Samples came from the ongoing ImmuneRACE study (first 160 participants) plus 1,254 subjects from 6 global collaborators. The repertoires were made available in a free public database intended to serve as a resource for research on the immune response to SARS-CoV-2. Where available, HLA class I and class II types were taken from metadata supplied by the sample provider and were not determined by assay-based typing.

What the study reported, not specific to this receptor: The amount of clinical and demographic metadata varied by source and participant and was provided uncurated.

This receptor chain uses TRBV27 and TRBJ2-2; 8 junctional bases match TRBD2. Sequencing was carried out using peripheral blood. The receptor comes from a woman aged 40 to 50 with COVID-19, enrolled during active disease. The encoded CDR3 is CASRAGATNTGELFF. The DNA is TGTGCCAGCAGAGCGGGGGCTACGAACACCGGGGAGCTGTTTTTT.